Listed here are 3 T cell receptor beta chains from one sample, sequenced in a study of blood T cell repertoires in COVID-19. Libraries were prepared by immunoSEQ multiplex PCR; TCRdb keeps only in-frame clonotypes and omits some of them. The table lists some 200,000 clones, approximately 80% of them singletons, with about 12% in the top ten. What was sequenced was peripheral blood. The source of these receptors is an elderly woman with COVID-19, enrolled during active disease.

The rearrangement uses TRBV7-2 and TRBJ1-2; D is possibly TRBD1 (5 bases). Looked up from germline, CDR1 is SGHTA and CDR2 is FQGNSA. This CDR3 comprises 13 residues. The V end lost 5 bases, the J end lost 5 bases, and 12 bases lay between the germline ends. CDR3 region: CASSRGGLYGYTF. The CDR3 DNA follows: TGTGCCAGCAGCCGGGGGGGGTTATATGGCTACACCTTC.

This clone is a singleton in its sample. The V call is TRBV7-2, the J call TRBJ2-3; D unclear. The CDR3 totals 15 residues. Germline CDR1 and CDR2: SGHTA and FQGNSA. V dropped 0 bases and J dropped 2 bases, with 9 bases sitting between them. The CDR3 DNA follows: TGTGCCAGCAGCTTAGCCCCCTCCCTCACAGATACGCAGTATTTT. It yields the protein CASSLAPSLTDTQYF.

This clone was detected only once. The rearrangement joins TRBV19 to TRBJ1-1; 8 bases align to TRBD1. V lost 1 base and J lost 3; bases outside the gene matches: 4. The germline V gene encodes CDR1 LNHDA and CDR2 SQIVND (reference sequence). The CDR3 totals 15 residues. CDR3 bases: TGTGCCAGTAGTATAGTAGGGACAGGAGACACTGAAGCTTTCTTT. This codes for CASSIVGTGDTEAFF.